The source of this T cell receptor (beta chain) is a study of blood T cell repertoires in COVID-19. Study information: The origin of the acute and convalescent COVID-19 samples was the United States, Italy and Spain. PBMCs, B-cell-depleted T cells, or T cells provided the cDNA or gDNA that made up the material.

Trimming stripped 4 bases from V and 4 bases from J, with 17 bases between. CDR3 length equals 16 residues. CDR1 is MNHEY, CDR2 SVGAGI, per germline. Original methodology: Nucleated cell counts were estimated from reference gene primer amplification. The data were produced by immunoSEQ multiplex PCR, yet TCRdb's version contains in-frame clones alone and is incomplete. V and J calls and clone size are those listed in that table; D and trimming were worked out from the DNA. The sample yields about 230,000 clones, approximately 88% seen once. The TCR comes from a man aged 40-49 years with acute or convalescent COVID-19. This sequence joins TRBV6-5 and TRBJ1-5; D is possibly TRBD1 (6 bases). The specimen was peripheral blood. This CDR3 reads CASSSLVGQGNQPQHF. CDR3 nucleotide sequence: TGTGCCAGCAGTTCCCTTGTAGGGCAGGGGAATCAGCCCCAGCATTTT.